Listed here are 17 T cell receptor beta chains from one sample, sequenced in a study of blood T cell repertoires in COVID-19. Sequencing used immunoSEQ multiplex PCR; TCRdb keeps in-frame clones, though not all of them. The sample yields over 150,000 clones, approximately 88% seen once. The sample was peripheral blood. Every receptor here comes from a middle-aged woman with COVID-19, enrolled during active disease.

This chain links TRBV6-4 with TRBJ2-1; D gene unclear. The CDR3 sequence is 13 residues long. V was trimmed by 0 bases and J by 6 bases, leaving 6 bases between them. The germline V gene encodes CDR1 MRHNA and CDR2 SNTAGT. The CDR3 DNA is TGTGCCAGCAGTGACTCTCCTAGCAATGAGCAGTTCTTC. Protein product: CASSDSPSNEQFF.

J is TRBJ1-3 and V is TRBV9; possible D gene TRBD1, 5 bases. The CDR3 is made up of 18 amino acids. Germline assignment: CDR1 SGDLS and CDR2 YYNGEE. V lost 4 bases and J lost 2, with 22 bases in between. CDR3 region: CASSPRDVGGLPGNTIYF. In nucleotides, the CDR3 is TGTGCCAGCAGCCCGCGAGACGTCGGGGGACTGCCTGGAAACACCATATATTTT.

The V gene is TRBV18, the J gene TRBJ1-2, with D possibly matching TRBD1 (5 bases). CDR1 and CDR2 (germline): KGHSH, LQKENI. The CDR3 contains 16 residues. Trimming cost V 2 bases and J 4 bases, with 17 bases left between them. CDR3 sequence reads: CASSPIDRPGSYGYTF. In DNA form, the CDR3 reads TGTGCCAGCTCACCAATAGACAGACCTGGCTCCTATGGCTACACCTTC.

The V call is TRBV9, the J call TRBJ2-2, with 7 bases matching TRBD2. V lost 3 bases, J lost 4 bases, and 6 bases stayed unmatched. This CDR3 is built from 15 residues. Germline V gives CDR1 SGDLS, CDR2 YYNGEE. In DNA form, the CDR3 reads TGTGCCAGCAGCGCGACCGGGACTACCACCGGGGAGCTGTTTTTT. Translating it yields CASSATGTTTGELFF.

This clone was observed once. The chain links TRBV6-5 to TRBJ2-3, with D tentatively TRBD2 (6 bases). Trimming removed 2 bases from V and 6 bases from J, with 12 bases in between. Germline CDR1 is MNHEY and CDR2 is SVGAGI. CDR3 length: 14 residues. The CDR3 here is CASSYRGGSDTQYF. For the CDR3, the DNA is TGTGCCAGCAGTTACCGAGGAGGGAGTGATACGCAGTATTTT.

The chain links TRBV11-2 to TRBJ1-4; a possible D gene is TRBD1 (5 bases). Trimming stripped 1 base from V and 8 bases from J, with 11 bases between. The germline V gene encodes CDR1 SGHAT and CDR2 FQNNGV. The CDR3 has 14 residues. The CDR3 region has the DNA TGTGCCAGCAGCTTAGGCAGGGTTAAAGAAAAACTGTTTTTT. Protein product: CASSLGRVKEKLFF. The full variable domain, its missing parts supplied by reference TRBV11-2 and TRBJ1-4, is EAGVAQSPRYKIIEKRQSVAFWCNPISGHATLYWYQQILGQGPKLLIQFQNNGVVDDSQLPKDRFSAERLKGVDSTLKIQPAKLEDSAVYLCASSLGRVKEKLFFGSGTQLSVL.

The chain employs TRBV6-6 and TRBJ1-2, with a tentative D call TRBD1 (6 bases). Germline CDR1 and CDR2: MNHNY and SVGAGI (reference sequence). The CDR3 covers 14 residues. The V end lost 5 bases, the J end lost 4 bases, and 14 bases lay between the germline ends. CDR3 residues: CASSGTQGTYGYTF. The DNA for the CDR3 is TGTGCCAGCAGTGGAACACAGGGTACCTATGGCTACACCTTC.

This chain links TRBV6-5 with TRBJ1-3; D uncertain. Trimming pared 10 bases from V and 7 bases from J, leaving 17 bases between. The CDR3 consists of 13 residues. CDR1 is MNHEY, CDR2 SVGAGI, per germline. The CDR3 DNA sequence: TGTGCCACCACCGTGGACTCGGGGAACACCATATATTTT. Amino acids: CATTVDSGNTIYF.

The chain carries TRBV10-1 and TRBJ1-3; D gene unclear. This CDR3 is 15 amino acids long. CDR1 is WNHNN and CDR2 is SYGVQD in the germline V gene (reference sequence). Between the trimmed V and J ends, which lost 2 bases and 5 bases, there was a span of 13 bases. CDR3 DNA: TGCGCCAGCAGTGAGACCGGGAGCCTTAGAAACACCATATATTTT. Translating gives CASSETGSLRNTIYF.

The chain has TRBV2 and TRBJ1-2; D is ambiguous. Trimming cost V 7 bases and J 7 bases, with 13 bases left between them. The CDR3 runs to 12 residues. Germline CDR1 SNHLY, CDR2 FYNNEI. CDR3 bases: TGTGCCAGCATAGAGACTCCCTCTGGCTACACCTTC. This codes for CASIETPSGYTF. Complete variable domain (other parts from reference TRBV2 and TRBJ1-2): EPEVTQTPSHQVTQMGQEVILRCVPISNHLYFYWYRQILGQKVEFLVSFYNNEISEKSEIFDDQFSVERPDGSNFTLKIRSTKLEDSAMYFCASIETPSGYTFGSGTRLTVV.

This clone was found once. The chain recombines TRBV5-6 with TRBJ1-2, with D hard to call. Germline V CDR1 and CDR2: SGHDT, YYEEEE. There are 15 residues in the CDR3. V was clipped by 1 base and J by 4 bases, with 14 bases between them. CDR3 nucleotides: TGTGCCAGCAGCTTGTGGTCAGCGCCCAGCTATGGCTACACCTTC. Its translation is CASSLWSAPSYGYTF. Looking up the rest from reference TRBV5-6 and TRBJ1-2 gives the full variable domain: DAGVTQSPTHLIKTRGQQVTLRCSPKSGHDTVSWYQQALGQGPQFIFQYYEEEERQRGNFPDRFSGHQFPNYSSELNVNALLLGDSALYLCASSLWSAPSYGYTFGSGTRLTVV.

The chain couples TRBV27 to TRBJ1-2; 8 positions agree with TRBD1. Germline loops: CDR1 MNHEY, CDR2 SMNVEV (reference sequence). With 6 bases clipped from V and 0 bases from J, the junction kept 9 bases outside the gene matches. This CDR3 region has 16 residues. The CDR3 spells CASRPGQGISNYGYTF. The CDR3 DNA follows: TGTGCCAGCAGGCCCGGACAGGGTATATCTAACTATGGCTACACCTTC.

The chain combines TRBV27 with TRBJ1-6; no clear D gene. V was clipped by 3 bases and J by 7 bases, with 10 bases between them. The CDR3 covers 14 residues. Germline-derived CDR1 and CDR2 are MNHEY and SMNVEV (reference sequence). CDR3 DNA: TGTGCCAGCAGTTTTACTCAACCCAATTCACCCCTCCACTTT. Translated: CASSFTQPNSPLHF.

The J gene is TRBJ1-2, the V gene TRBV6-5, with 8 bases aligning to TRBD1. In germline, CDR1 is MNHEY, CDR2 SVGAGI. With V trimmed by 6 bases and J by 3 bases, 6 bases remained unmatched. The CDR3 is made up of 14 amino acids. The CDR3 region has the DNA TGTGCCAGCAGCAGGGGGCGAGGGGACTATGGCTACACCTTC. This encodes CASSRGRGDYGYTF.

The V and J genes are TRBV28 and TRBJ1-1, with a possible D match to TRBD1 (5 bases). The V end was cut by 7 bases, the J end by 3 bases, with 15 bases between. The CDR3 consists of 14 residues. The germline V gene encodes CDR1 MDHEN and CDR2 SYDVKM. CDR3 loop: CASNRGGRDTEAFF. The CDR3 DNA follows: TGTGCCAGCAATCGGGGGGGAAGGGACACTGAAGCTTTCTTT.

The CDR3 DNA sequence: TGTGCCAGCAGCTTAACGAACGAGCCCGTGAACACTGAAGCTTTCTTT. Residues: CASSLTNEPVNTEAFF. V gene TRBV7-3 combines with J gene TRBJ1-1; no clear D gene. Germline-derived CDR1 and CDR2 are SGHTA and FQGTGA. The CDR3 has 16 amino acids. The germline V and J ends were trimmed by 0 bases and 0 bases, with 11 bases remaining between them.

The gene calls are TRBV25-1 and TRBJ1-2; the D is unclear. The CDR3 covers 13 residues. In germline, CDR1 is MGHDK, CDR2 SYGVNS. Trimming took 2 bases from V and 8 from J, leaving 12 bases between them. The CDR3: CASSEAGSWGYTF. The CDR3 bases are TGTGCCAGCAGTGAAGCGGGCTCTTGGGGCTACACCTTC.